This T cell receptor beta chain was recorded in a study of CXCR3-negative and CXCR3-positive naive CD8 T cells. Regarding the study as a whole: TRB CDR3 hydrophobicity was greater in CXCR3-positive naive cells than in CXCR3-negative naive cells. Both of the naive subsets showed about the same high diversity, but memory CD8+ cells had much less.

The length of the CDR3 is 17 residues. Germline V gene data show CDR1 as DFQATT and CDR2 as SNEGSKA (reference sequence). Regarding this clonotype: Its antigen is still unknown.

Preparation of TRB cDNA libraries relied on 5' RACE carrying UMI labels. No DNA is given; TCRdb re-called the 5' RACE reads and lists each CDR3 protein once. Its listing shows about 92,000 distinct CDR3 sequences. The sequence came from a human donor in good health. Some clones in this sample may be carry-over from other donors' samples. The chain links TRBV20-1 to TRBJ1-4. Sequenced material: naive CXCR3- CD8+ T cells from blood. Subset: CD45RO-CCR7+CD27+CD95- naive CD8+ T cells lacking CXCR3 (TNR3-). CDR3 in amino acids: CSARVGKIREEEEKLFF.